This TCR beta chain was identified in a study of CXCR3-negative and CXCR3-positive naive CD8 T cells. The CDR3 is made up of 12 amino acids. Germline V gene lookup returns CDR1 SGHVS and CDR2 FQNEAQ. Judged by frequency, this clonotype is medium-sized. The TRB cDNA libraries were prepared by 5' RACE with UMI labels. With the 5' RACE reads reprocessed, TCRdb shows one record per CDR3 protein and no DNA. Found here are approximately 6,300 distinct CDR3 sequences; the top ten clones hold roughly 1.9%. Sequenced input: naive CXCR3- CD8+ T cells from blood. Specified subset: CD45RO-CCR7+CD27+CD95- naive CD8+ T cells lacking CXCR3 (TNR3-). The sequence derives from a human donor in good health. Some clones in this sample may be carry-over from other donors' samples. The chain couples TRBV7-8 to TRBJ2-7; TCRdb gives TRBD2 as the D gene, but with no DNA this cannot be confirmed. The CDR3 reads CASGPYSYEQYF. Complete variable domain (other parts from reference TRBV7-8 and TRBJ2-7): GAGVSQSPRYKVAKRGQDVALRCDPISGHVSLFWYQQALGQGPEFLTYFQNEAQLDKSGLPSDRFFAERPEGSVSTLKIQRTQQEDSAVYLCASGPYSYEQYFGPGTRLTVT.